The rows below give T cell receptor beta chains drawn from one sample of a study of OX40 agonist ivuxolimab in advanced cancers. The table came from immunoSEQ multiplex PCR; TCRdb's copy has only in-frame clones and leaves some out. This repertoire shows more than 25,000 clones, around 84% found once; its top ten account for roughly a quarter. Sequencing used CD4+ or CD8+ T cells sorted from blood, obtained in a trial of the OX40 agonist ivuxolimab. The receptors stem from an adult with an advanced solid tumor such as melanoma, head and neck, liver or kidney cancer. Both conserved end residues are part of each CDR3. Size is stated for part of the rows, as once, few or many counts, or as a class when the clone is expanded.

clone_size,v_call,cdr3_aa
.,TRBV7-8,CASSLPGGLEQYF
.,TRBV12-5,CASGLPHSGGGTGELFF
.,TRBV19,CASSSGTPLEQYF
.,TRBV6-1,CASSEGPESSYEQYF
.,TRBV28,CASSFSHGYTF
.,TRBV4-2,CASSQDGTSGSYEQYF
.,TRBV6-5,CASSPPRDGTGELFF
.,TRBV6-5,CASSYSYASYEQYF
once,TRBV9,CASSAYTGGSGNTIYF
.,TRBV6-6,CASSYRGTHPNEKLFF
.,TRBV11-2,CASSLGQGVYEQYF
.,TRBV2,CASSLTGKNTEAFF
once,TRBV5-5,CASSQDRSSYEQYF
.,TRBV11-1,CASSLERGQSSYEQYF
.,TRBV19,CASSLASGSFNEQFF
.,TRBV21-1,CASSNDRVEAFF
.,TRBV6-1,CASKGRQDLRQPQHF
.,TRBV6-1,CASSEMAGSGYTF
.,TRBV11-2,CASSLDRWGNQPQHF
few,TRBV10-1,CASSEGQGTEAFF
once,TRBV10-1,CASSEEREDTDTQYF
.,TRBV7-9,CASSSGLASTDTQYF
.,TRBV12-5,CASGLVPSEYSYEQYF
.,TRBV5-8,CASREDRGPGNTIYF